The present entry profiles one T cell receptor (beta chain) with its context. Its antigen is still unknown. This sample is part of a study of T cell responses to AZD1222 COVID-19 vaccine. Study-wide points: Donors were largely white British and mainly female; clonal diversity was possibly underestimated.

V was clipped by 3 bases and J by 1 base, with 15 bases between them. CDR3 length: 16 amino acids. Measured with immunoSEQ multiplex PCR; TCRdb has only the in-frame clones, and not every one. The sample has some 150,000 clones; approximately 86% are singletons. This TCR came from an adult who had recovered from COVID-19. The chain carries TRBV23-1 and TRBJ1-1; D is possibly TRBD1 (5 bases). TRBV23-1 is marked as an open reading frame, function uncertain. The sequences come from peripheral blood, collected after recovery from COVID-19. The CDR3 reads CASSHQGEPRNTEAFF. The CDR3 DNA follows: TGCGCCAGCAGTCACCAGGGAGAGCCCCGGAACACTGAAGCTTTCTTT.